Detailed here is one T cell receptor (beta chain). This sample also contains other DNA sequences that code for the same CDR3. The data belong to a study of shared T cell receptors in the human thymus. Assay: immunoSEQ multiplex PCR; the TCRdb copy retains only in-frame clones and omits some. The repertoire consists of 630,000 or so clones, with around 87% occurring once and the leading ten covering roughly 0.0094%. Trimming cost V 1 base and J 2 bases; bases outside gene matches: 7. This CDR3 has 16 amino acids. The germline gives CDR1 SGHDN, CDR2 FVKESK. These data were likewise used in another study, on human thymus T cells. That work contributes: Infants, healthy and Finnish, who were having corrective surgery for congenital heart defects served as donors. From resections taken during corrective heart surgery, the thymus tissue was obtained. Gene usage (both V and J) appeared biased in thymic and blood repertoires. Thymic repertoires from unrelated individuals overlapped highly, related research reported.

Sequencing input: thymocytes. The chain uses TRBV14 and TRBJ2-7; 8 bases match TRBD1. The TCR sequence derives from a boy in the first two years of life with a congenital heart defect. Here the CDR3 reads CASSQVPGQGTYEQYF. The CDR3 DNA follows: TGTGCCAGCAGCCAAGTTCCCGGACAGGGTACCTACGAGCAGTACTTC.